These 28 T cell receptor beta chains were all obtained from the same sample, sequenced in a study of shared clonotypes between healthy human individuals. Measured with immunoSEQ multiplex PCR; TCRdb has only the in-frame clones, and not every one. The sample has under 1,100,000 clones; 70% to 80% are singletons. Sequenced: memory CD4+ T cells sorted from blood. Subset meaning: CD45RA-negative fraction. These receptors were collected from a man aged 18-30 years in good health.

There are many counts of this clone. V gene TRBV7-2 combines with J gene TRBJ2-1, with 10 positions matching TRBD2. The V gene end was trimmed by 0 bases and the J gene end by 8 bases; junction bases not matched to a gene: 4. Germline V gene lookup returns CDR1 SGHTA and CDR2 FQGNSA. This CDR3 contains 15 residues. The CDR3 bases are TGTGCCAGCAGCTTAGCGCAGAGCGGGAGGGATGAGCAGTTCTTC. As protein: CASSLAQSGRDEQFF. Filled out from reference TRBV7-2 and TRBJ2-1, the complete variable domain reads GAGVSQSPSNKVTEKGKDVELRCDPISGHTALYWYRQSLGQGLEFLIYFQGNSAPDKSGLPSDRFSAERTGGSVSTLTIQRTQQEDSAVYLCASSLAQSGRDEQFFGPGTRLTVL.

The CDR3 sequence is CAWSVGLARGGMAKNIQYF. The CDR3 DNA follows: TGTGCCTGGAGTGTAGGGCTAGCGCGGGGGGGCATGGCCAAAAACATTCAGTACTTC. This sequence joins TRBV30 and TRBJ2-4; 9 bases map to TRBD2. The J segment lost 1 base and the V segment lost 0 bases, leaving 13 bases of the junction unmatched. From germline, CDR1 is GTSNPN and CDR2 SVGIG (reference sequence). This CDR3 spans 19 amino acids.

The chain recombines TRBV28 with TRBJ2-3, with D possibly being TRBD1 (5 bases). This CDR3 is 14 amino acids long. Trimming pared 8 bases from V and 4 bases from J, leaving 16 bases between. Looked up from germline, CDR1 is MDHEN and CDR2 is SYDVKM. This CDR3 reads CASLRPTAPDTQYF. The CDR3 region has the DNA TGTGCCAGCTTGAGGCCGACAGCCCCAGATACGCAGTATTTT.

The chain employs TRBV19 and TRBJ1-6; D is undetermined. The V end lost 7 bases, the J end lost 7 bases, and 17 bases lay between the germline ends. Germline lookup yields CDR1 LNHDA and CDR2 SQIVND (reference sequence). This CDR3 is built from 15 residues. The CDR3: CASKADPTTNSPLHF. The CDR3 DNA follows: TGTGCCAGTAAGGCAGATCCAACCACGAATTCACCCCTCCACTTT.

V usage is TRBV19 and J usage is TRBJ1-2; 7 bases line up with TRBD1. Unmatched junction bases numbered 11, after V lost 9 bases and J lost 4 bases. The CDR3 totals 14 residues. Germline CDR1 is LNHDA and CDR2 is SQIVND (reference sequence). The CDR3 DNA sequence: TGTGCCAGCTACGACAGGGTGGGCTTCTATGGCTACACCTTC. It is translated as CASYDRVGFYGYTF.

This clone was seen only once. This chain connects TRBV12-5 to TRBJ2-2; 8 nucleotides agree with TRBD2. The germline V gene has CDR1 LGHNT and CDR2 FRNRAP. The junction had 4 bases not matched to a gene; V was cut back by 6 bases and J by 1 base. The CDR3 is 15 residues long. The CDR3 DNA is TGTGCTAGTGGGAAAGCGGGAGTGAACACCGGGGAGCTGTTTTTT. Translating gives CASGKAGVNTGELFF.

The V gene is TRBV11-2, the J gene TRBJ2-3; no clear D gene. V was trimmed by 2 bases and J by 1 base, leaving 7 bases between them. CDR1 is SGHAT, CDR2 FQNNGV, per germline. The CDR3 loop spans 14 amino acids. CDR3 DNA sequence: TGTGCCAGCAGCTTACTTCAAGGCACAGATACGCAGTATTTT. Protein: CASSLLQGTDTQYF.

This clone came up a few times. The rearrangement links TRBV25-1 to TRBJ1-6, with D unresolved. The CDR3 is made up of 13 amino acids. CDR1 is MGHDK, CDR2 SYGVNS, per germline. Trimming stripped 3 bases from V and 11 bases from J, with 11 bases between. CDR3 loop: CASSDLIGAPLHF. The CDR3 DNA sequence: TGTGCCAGCAGTGATCTAATAGGAGCACCCCTCCACTTT.

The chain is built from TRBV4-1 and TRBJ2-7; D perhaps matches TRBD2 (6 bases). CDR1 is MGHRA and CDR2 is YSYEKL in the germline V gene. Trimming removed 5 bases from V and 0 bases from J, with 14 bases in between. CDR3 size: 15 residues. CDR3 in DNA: TGCGCCAGCAGCTTTCGGGACTCCAGCTCCTACGAGCAGTACTTC. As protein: CASSFRDSSSYEQYF.

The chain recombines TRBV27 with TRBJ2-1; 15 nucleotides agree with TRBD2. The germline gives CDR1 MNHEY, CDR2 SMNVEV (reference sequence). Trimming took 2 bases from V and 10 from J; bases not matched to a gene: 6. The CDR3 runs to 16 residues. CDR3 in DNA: TGTGCCAGCAGTTTACCGGGACTAGCGGGAGGTGGAGAGCAGTTCTTC. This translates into CASSLPGLAGGGEQFF.

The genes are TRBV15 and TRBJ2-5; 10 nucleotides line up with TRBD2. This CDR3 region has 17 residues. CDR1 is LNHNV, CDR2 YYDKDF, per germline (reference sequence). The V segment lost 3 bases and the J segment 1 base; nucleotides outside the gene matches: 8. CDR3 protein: CATSRATSGDFQETQYF. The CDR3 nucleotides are TGTGCCACCAGCAGGGCCACTAGCGGGGACTTCCAAGAGACCCAGTACTTC.

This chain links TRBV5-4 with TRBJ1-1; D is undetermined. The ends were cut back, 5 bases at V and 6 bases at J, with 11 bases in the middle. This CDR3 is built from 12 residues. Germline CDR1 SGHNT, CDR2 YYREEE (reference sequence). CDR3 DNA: TGTGCCAGCAGGAGGGAGGCCGCTGAAGCTTTCTTT. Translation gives CASRREAAEAFF.

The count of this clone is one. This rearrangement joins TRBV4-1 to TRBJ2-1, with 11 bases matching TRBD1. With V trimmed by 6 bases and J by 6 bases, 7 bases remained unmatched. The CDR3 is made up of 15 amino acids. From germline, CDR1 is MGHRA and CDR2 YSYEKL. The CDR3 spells CASSPGTGGSNEQFF. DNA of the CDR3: TGCGCCAGCAGTCCCGGGACAGGGGGTTCCAATGAGCAGTTCTTC.

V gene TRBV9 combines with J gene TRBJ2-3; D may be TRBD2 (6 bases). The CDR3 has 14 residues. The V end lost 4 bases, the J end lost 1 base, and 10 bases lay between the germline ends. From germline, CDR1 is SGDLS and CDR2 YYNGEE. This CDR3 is CASSPGGRTDTQYF. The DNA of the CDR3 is TGTGCCAGCAGCCCCGGAGGGCGCACAGATACGCAGTATTTT. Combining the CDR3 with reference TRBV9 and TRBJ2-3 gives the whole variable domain DSGVTQTPKHLITATGQRVTLRCSPRSGDLSVYWYQQSLDQGLQFLIQYYNGEERAKGNILERFSAQQFPDLHSELNLSSLELGDSALYFCASSPGGRTDTQYFGPGTRLTVL.

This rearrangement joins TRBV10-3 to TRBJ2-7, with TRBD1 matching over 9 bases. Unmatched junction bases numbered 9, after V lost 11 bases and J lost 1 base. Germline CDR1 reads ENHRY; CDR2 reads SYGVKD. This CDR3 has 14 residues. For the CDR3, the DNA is TGTGCCGGACGGGGCGGACAGGGGTCCTACGAGCAGTACTTC. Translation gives CAGRGGQGSYEQYF.

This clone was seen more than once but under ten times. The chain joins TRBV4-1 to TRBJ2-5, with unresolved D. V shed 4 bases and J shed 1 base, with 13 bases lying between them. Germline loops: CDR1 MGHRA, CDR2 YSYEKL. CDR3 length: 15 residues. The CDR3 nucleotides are TGCGCCAGCAGCCGATCAGCCGGGTCCCAAGAGACCCAGTACTTC. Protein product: CASSRSAGSQETQYF.

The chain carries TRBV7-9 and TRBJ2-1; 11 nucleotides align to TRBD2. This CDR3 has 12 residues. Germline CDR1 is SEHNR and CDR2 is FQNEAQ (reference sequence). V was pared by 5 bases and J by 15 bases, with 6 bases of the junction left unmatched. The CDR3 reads CASSPLAGERFF. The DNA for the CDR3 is TGTGCCAGCAGCCCACTAGCGGGAGAACGGTTCTTC.

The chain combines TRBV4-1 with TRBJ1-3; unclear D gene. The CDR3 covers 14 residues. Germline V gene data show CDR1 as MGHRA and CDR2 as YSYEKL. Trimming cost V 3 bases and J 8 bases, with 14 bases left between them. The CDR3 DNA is TGCGCCAGCAGCCAGAGGTCAACCGCGGACACCATATATTTT. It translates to CASSQRSTADTIYF.

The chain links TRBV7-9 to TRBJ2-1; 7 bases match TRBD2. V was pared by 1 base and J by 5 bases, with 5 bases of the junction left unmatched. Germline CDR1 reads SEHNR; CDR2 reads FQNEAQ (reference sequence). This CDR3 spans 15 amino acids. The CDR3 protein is CASSLGTRNHNEQFF. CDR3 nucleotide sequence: TGTGCCAGCAGCTTAGGGACTAGGAACCACAATGAGCAGTTCTTC.

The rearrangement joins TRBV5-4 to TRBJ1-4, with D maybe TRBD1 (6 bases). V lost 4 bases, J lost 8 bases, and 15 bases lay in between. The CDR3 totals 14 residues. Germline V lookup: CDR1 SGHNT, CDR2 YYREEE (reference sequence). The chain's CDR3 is CASSRGQEDEKLFF. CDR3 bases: TGTGCCAGCAGCCGGGGGCAGGAGGACGAAAAACTGTTTTTT.

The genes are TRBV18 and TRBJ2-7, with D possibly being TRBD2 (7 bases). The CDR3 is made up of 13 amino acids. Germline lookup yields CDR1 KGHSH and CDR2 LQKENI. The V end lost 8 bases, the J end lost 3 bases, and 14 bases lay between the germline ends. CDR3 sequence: CASRGGDHYEQYF. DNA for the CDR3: TGTGCCAGCCGAGGGGGGGACCACTACGAGCAGTACTTC.

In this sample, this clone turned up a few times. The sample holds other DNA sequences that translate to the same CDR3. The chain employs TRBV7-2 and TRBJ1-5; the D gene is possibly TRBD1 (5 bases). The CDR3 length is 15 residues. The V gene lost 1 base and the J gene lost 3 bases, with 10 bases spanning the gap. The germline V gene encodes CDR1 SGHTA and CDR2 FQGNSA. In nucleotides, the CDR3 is TGTGCCAGCAGCTTAGGGCAGGGATTCAATCAGCCCCAGCATTTT. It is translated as CASSLGQGFNQPQHF. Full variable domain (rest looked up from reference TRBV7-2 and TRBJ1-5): GAGVSQSPSNKVTEKGKDVELRCDPISGHTALYWYRQSLGQGLEFLIYFQGNSAPDKSGLPSDRFSAERTGGSVSTLTIQRTQQEDSAVYLCASSLGQGFNQPQHFGDGTRLSIL.

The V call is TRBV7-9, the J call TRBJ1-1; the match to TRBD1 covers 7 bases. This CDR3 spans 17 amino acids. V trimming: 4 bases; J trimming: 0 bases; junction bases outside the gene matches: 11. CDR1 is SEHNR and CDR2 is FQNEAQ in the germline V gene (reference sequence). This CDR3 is CASSSRAGTDLNTEAFF. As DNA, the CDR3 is TGTGCCAGCAGCTCCAGAGCCGGGACAGATTTGAACACTGAAGCTTTCTTT.

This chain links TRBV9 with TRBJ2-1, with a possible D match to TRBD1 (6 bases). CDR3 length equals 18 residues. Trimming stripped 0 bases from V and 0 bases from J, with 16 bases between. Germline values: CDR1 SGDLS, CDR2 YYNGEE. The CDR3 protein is CASSVATRTESSYNEQFF. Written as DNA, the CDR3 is TGTGCCAGCAGCGTAGCTACCCGGACAGAAAGCTCCTACAATGAGCAGTTCTTC.

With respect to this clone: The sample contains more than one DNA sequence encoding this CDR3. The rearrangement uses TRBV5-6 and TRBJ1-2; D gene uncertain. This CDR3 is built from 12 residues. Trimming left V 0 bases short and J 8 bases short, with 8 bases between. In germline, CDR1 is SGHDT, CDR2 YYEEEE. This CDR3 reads CASSLEGHGYTF. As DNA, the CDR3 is TGTGCCAGCAGCTTGGAGGGCCACGGCTACACCTTC.

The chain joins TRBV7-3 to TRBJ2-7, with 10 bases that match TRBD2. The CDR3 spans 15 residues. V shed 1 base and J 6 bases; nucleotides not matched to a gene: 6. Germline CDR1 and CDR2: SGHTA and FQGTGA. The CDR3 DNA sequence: TGTGCCAGCAGCTTAAGTGGGACTAGCGACTGCGAGCAGTACTTC. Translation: CASSLSGTSDCEQYF. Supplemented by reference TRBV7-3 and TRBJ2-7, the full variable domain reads GAGVSQTPSNKVTEKGKYVELRCDPISGHTALYWYRQSLGQGPEFLIYFQGTGAADDSGLPNDRFFAVRPEGSVSTLKIQRTERGDSAVYLCASSLSGTSDCEQYFGPGTRLTVT.

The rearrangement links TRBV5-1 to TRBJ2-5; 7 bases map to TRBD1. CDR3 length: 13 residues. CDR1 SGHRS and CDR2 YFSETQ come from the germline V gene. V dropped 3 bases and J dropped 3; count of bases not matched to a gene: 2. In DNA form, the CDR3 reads TGCGCCAGCAGCTGGGGACAGAAAGAGACCCAGTACTTC. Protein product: CASSWGQKETQYF.

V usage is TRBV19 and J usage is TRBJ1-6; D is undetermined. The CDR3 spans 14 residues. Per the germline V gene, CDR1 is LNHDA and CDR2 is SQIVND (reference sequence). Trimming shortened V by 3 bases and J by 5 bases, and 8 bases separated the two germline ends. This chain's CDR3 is CASSIRTNNSPLHF. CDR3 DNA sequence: TGTGCCAGTAGTATCCGTACGAATAATTCACCCCTCCACTTT.